Below, 29 T cell receptor beta chains from the same sample are listed, as sequenced in a study of post-analysis software for immune sequencing data. Whole-study findings and limits: The study found TRBV5-6, TRBV5-1 and TRBV20-1 among a few TRBV segments more frequent in patients than controls.

cDNA libraries for TCR beta contained unique molecular identifiers. TCRdb reprocessed the PCR reads with MiXCR, giving one entry per CDR3 protein. Here the sample spans 650,000 to 900,000 distinct CDR3 sequences, 46% being singletons. No antigen is known for these receptors. The specimen sequenced was blood. The receptors stem from a girl aged 5 to 17 with multiple sclerosis.

This clonotype was picked up one time. The gene calls are TRBV29-1 and TRBJ2-2, with TRBD1 matching over 11 bases. The CDR3 extends over 16 amino acids. Germline loops: CDR1 SQVTM, CDR2 ANQGSEA. The V gene end was trimmed by 5 bases and the J gene end by 5 bases; junction bases not matched to a gene: 10. The CDR3 DNA follows: TGCAGCGTTTTCCCTCGGACAGGGGGCCTGACCGGGGAGCTGTTTTTT. Translated: CSVFPRTGGLTGELFF.

This clonotype was seen a few times. The V and J genes are TRBV7-3 and TRBJ2-7; D ambiguous. The CDR3 extends over 15 amino acids. Trimming shortened V by 1 base and J by 1 base, and 11 bases separated the two germline ends. The germline V gene has CDR1 SGHTA and CDR2 FQGTGA. This CDR3 is CASSLRGTASYEQYF. CDR3 DNA sequence: TGTGCCAGCAGCTTAAGAGGAACAGCGTCCTACGAGCAGTACTTC. Looking up the rest from reference TRBV7-3 and TRBJ2-7 gives the full variable domain: GAGVSQTPSNKVTEKGKYVELRCDPISGHTALYWYRQSLGQGPEFLIYFQGTGAADDSGLPNDRFFAVRPEGSVSTLKIQRTERGDSAVYLCASSLRGTASYEQYFGPGTRLTVT.

This sequence joins TRBV20-1 and TRBJ1-2; 8 bases agree with TRBD1. Germline V lookup: CDR1 DFQATT, CDR2 SNEGSKA (reference sequence). Trimming removed 6 bases from V and 8 bases from J; junction bases left unmatched: 8. This CDR3 region has 12 residues. The CDR3 spells CSAPGQGDGYTF. The CDR3 DNA reads TGCAGTGCCCCTGGACAGGGCGACGGCTACACCTTC.

There are a few counts of this clonotype. V usage is TRBV20-1 and J usage is TRBJ2-7, with 11 bases that match TRBD2. The CDR3 has 13 residues. Trimming took 4 bases from V and 5 from J; bases not matched to a gene: 4. Germline lookup yields CDR1 DFQATT and CDR2 SNEGSKA (reference sequence). DNA for the CDR3: TGCAGTGCTAATCTAGCGGGAGGTGACGAGCAGTACTTC. Translated, it gives CSANLAGGDEQYF.

This chain uses TRBV15 with TRBJ2-7; D tentatively fits TRBD1 or TRBD2 (5 bases each). CDR1 LNHNV and CDR2 YYDKDF come from the germline V gene (reference sequence). The V and J ends lost 4 bases and 4 bases respectively, with 11 bases between them. This CDR3 comprises 13 residues. CDR3 sequence reads: CATSMGVRYEQYF. CDR3 sequence (DNA): TGTGCCACCAGCATGGGGGTCAGGTACGAGCAGTACTTC.

The genes are TRBV4-1 and TRBJ2-7, with 8 positions matching TRBD1. CDR1 is MGHRA and CDR2 is YSYEKL in the germline V gene. CDR3 size: 15 residues. V was pared by 0 bases and J by 7 bases, with 8 bases of the junction left unmatched. CDR3 nucleotides: TGCGCCAGCAGCCAAGATCCGGGCAGGGGGCGGGAGCAGTACTTC. It yields the protein CASSQDPGRGREQYF.

The chain links TRBV6-6 to TRBJ1-3, with 9 bases that match TRBD1. V gave up 5 bases and J gave up 4 bases; unmatched junction bases: 9. The CDR3 covers 16 residues. Germline CDR1 is MNHNY and CDR2 is SVGAGI (reference sequence). The CDR3 here is CASSTQQGASGNTIYF. The CDR3 nucleotides are TGTGCCAGCAGTACCCAACAGGGGGCTTCAGGAAACACCATATATTTT.

The chain couples TRBV28 to TRBJ2-1; 16 bases line up with TRBD2. Germline values: CDR1 MDHEN, CDR2 SYDVKM. V lost 3 bases to trimming and J lost 10 bases; unmatched junction nucleotides: 12. This CDR3 has 18 amino acids. In nucleotides, the CDR3 is TGTGCCAGCAGTTTCCCCCTTAGGGGACTAGCGGGAGGGGGCGAGCAGTTCTTC. It encodes CASSFPLRGLAGGGEQFF.

About this clonotype itself: The germline gene is not matched at one end of the junction; a read error may be the cause. The CDR3 loop reads CAGSLGGGGQYF. The CDR3 region has the DNA TGTGCCGGCAGCTTAGGAGGGGGAGGGCAGTATTTT. J is TRBJ2-3 and V is TRBV7-8, with D possibly being TRBD1 or TRBD2 (6 bases each). CDR3 size: 12 residues. Germline CDR1 and CDR2: SGHVS and FQNEAQ.

V and J are TRBV20-1 and TRBJ2-5, with 7 bases that match TRBD1. J was trimmed by 2 bases and V by 2 bases; bases with no gene match: 2. Germline loops: CDR1 DFQATT, CDR2 SNEGSKA (reference sequence). The CDR3 is 13 amino acids. CDR3 protein: CSARMGQQETQYF. The DNA for the CDR3 is TGCAGTGCTAGAATGGGACAGCAAGAGACCCAGTACTTC.

V is TRBV4-1 and J is TRBJ2-7; 7 bases line up with TRBD1. J lost 3 bases, V lost 0 bases, and 8 bases had no gene match. The CDR3 has 16 amino acids. The V gene's germline CDR1 is MGHRA and CDR2 YSYEKL. CDR3 nucleotide sequence: TGCGCCAGCAGCCAAGAAGGAGAGGCAGGGGGCTACGAGCAGTACTTC. Translated: CASSQEGEAGGYEQYF.

A few counts support this clonotype. The gene calls are TRBV9 and TRBJ2-7, with TRBD2 as a possible D gene (6 bases). The CDR3 contains 16 residues. The germline CDR1 and CDR2 sequences are SGDLS and YYNGEE. V lost 0 bases, J lost 0 bases, and 13 bases lay in between. The CDR3 loop is CASSVGEAFSSYEQYF. The CDR3 DNA reads TGTGCCAGCAGCGTAGGGGAGGCCTTTAGCTCCTACGAGCAGTACTTC.

This clonotype was detected a few times. The genes are TRBV20-1 and TRBJ2-5; possible D gene TRBD2, 5 bases. This CDR3 is built from 13 residues. Germline V lookup: CDR1 DFQATT, CDR2 SNEGSKA (reference sequence). The CDR3 protein is CSALRDEKETQYF. CDR3 DNA sequence: TGCAGCGCTCTACGGGATGAGAAGGAGACCCAGTACTTC.

Only a few counts were recorded for this clonotype. CDR3 region: CASSLGWLGTEAFF. The CDR3, as DNA: TGCGCCAGCAGCTTGGGCTGGCTAGGCACTGAAGCTTTCTTT. The chain uses TRBV5-1 and TRBJ1-1; D gene ambiguous. CDR3 length equals 14 residues. V shed 0 bases and J shed 4 bases, with 10 bases lying between them. CDR1 is SGHRS, CDR2 YFSETQ, per germline. The full variable domain, with the rest looked up from reference TRBV5-1 and TRBJ1-1, is KAGVTQTPRYLIKTRGQQVTLSCSPISGHRSVSWYQQTPGQGLQFLFEYFSETQRNKGNFPGRFSGRQFSNSRSEMNVSTLELGDSALYLCASSLGWLGTEAFFGQGTRLTVV.

This rearrangement joins TRBV12-3 or TRBV12-4 to TRBJ2-5; 8 bases line up with TRBD1. The CDR3 covers 14 residues. V was clipped by 6 bases and J by 5 bases; unmatched bases: 8. This CDR3 reads CASRLGQGTETQYF. Here the CDR3 DNA reads TGTGCCAGCAGACTCGGACAGGGTACGGAGACCCAGTACTTC.

This clonotype occurred a few times. CDR3 nucleotide sequence: TGTGCCAGCAGCTTAGCGGGGGACGGGACCTACGAGCAGTACTTC. It codes for CASSLAGDGTYEQYF. The V and J genes are TRBV7-2 and TRBJ2-7; D tentatively reads TRBD1 or TRBD2 (5 bases each). The germline V gene encodes CDR1 SGHTA and CDR2 FQGNSA. This CDR3 region has 15 residues. V was cut by 0 bases and J by 2 bases, with 11 bases left in between.

This chain joins TRBV5-6 and TRBJ2-5, with 9 positions matching TRBD2. The closer fit of TRBJ2-7 to the DNA end suggests the J call may be wrong. Germline lookup yields CDR1 SGHDT and CDR2 YYEEEE. The CDR3 totals 15 residues. The CDR3 DNA is TGTGCCAGCAGCGGGGAGGGACTAGCTCCAGACGAGCAGTACTTC. It is translated as CASSGEGLAPDEQYF.

The chain has TRBV4-3 and TRBJ2-6; weak D call: TRBD2 (5 bases). Germline CDR1 and CDR2: LGHNA and YSLEER. This CDR3 has 19 residues. Trimming shortened V by 1 base and J by 0 bases, and 16 bases separated the two germline ends. CDR3 amino acids: CASSQGLGGPSSGANVLTF. The DNA for the CDR3 is TGCGCCAGCAGCCAAGGGTTAGGCGGGCCTAGCTCTGGGGCCAACGTCCTGACTTTC.

This clonotype was counted many times. This chain uses TRBV6-2 or TRBV6-3 with TRBJ2-5, with D uncertain. This CDR3 is 12 amino acids long. The V end lost 0 bases, the J end lost 4 bases, and 3 bases lay between the germline ends. Germline-derived CDR1 and CDR2 are MNHEY and SVGEGT. DNA for the CDR3: TGTGCCAGCAGTTACTCGACAGAGACCCAGTACTTC. Protein product: CASSYSTETQYF.

V and J are TRBV20-1 and TRBJ2-1; TRBD2 agrees at 10 bases. The trim removed 2 bases at V and 2 bases at J, leaving 9 bases unmatched. The CDR3 runs 17 residues. CDR1 DFQATT and CDR2 SNEGSKA come from the germline V gene (reference sequence). The CDR3 sequence is CSARPARTSGPYNEQFF. DNA for the CDR3: TGCAGTGCTAGACCGGCTAGGACTAGCGGCCCCTACAATGAGCAGTTCTTC.

The chain links TRBV20-1 to TRBJ2-1; D could derive from TRBD1 or TRBD2 (5 bases each). The V gene lost 5 bases and the J gene lost 12 bases, with 23 bases spanning the gap. Germline V gives CDR1 DFQATT, CDR2 SNEGSKA (reference sequence). This CDR3 contains 14 residues. CDR3 coding DNA: TGCAGTGCTCCAATCAAGCAAACGGGAAGGGGGCAGTTCTTC. It specifies CSAPIKQTGRGQFF.

This clonotype was counted a few times. The J gene is TRBJ2-3, the V gene TRBV20-1; D gene uncertain. The CDR3 is made up of 10 amino acids. Germline CDR1 and CDR2: DFQATT and SNEGSKA (reference sequence). V was cut by 5 bases and J by 6 bases, with 6 bases left in between. The CDR3 loop reads CSARRDTQYF. DNA of the CDR3: TGCAGTGCTCGACGCGATACGCAGTATTTT.

V is TRBV15 and J is TRBJ2-3, with D hard to call. Germline assignment: CDR1 LNHNV and CDR2 YYDKDF (reference sequence). The CDR3 extends over 12 amino acids. V lost 0 bases and J 5 bases, leaving 3 bases between the germline ends. CDR3 region: CATSRDGDTQYF. The CDR3 bases are TGTGCCACCAGCAGAGATGGAGATACGCAGTATTTT.

This clonotype has just a few counts. This chain joins TRBV15 and TRBJ2-7; maybe TRBD2 (6 bases). This CDR3 contains 15 residues. V shed 0 bases and J shed 2 bases, with 11 bases lying between them. CDR1 is LNHNV, CDR2 YYDKDF, per germline (reference sequence). As DNA, the CDR3 is TGTGCCACCAGCAGAGATTGGAGGGTAGCCTACGAGCAGTACTTC. Translated, it gives CATSRDWRVAYEQYF.

V is TRBV6-1 and J is TRBJ2-3; D call uncertain. The V end lost 6 bases, the J end lost 5 bases, and 9 bases lay between the germline ends. Per the germline V gene, CDR1 is MNHNS and CDR2 is SASEGT. The CDR3 extends over 12 amino acids. The CDR3 DNA reads as TGTGCCAGCAGAGAATACAGAGATACGCAGTATTTT. This codes for CASREYRDTQYF.

This clonotype was counted a few times. This chain connects TRBV29-1 to TRBJ1-2; D unresolved. V was cut by 3 bases and J by 4 bases, with 12 bases left in between. The CDR3 is 13 amino acids. CDR1 is SQVTM, CDR2 ANQGSEA, per germline. CDR3 in amino acids: CSVEAESPYGYTF. The CDR3 DNA sequence: TGCAGCGTTGAGGCGGAATCCCCCTATGGCTACACCTTC.

V is TRBV15 and J is TRBJ1-2, with a weak D call TRBD1 (6 bases). The CDR3 totals 14 residues. CDR1 is LNHNV and CDR2 is YYDKDF in the germline V gene (reference sequence). Trimming removed 1 base at V and 8 bases at J, with 14 bases between. For the CDR3, the DNA is TGTGCCACCAGCAGAGCGAACAGGGCAGACGGCTACACCTTC. Its translation: CATSRANRADGYTF.

This chain links TRBV29-1 with TRBJ1-4; D is undetermined. Germline V CDR1 and CDR2: SQVTM, ANQGSEA. This CDR3 is 14 amino acids long. V shed 0 bases and J shed 7 bases, with 12 bases lying between them. The CDR3 region has the DNA TGCAGCGTTGAAGATCCGGACTCGGGTGAAAAACTGTTTTTT. It is translated as CSVEDPDSGEKLFF.

The J gene is TRBJ2-7, the V gene TRBV6-2 or TRBV6-3; the D is unclear. The germline V and J ends were trimmed by 0 bases and 4 bases, with 7 bases remaining between them. The V gene's germline CDR1 is MNHEY and CDR2 SVGEGT. The CDR3 is 13 amino acids. Here the CDR3 reads CASSYSRRYEQYF. Here the CDR3 DNA reads TGTGCCAGCAGTTACTCGAGGAGATACGAGCAGTACTTC.